This TCR beta chain was recovered during a study of cytomegalovirus exposure and HLA in healthy donors. Study-wide points: With high specificity and sensitivity, the classifier reportedly diagnosed cytomegalovirus status. Rare sequences made up most TCRs, while some public TCRs were found in many donors.

Points on this clone: What it recognizes is unknown.

This CDR3 has 16 residues. From germline, CDR1 is SGHRS and CDR2 YFSETQ. Losses at the gene ends were 2 bases for V and 7 bases for J; bases not matched to a gene: 10. From the approximately 120-subject validation cohort, which was separate from the approximately 670-subject first cohort, the donors were drawn. Sequencing was performed with immunoSEQ multiplex PCR; in TCRdb, only in-frame clones are kept and a portion is missing. The sample has roughly 60,000 clones; roughly 96% are singletons. The chain couples TRBV5-1 to TRBJ2-1, with TRBD2 identical over 9 bases. The TCR comes from a man in his late teens or twenties in good health and CMV-seronegative. The sample was PBMCs. In nucleotides, the CDR3 is TGCGCCAGCAGCTTCATAGCGGGAGAAGTAATTAATGAGCAGTTCTTC. Translating it yields CASSFIAGEVINEQFF.